This TCR beta chain stems from a study of blood T cell repertoires in COVID-19. Turning to the study itself: COVID-19 samples from acute and convalescent phases originated in the United States, Italy and Spain. Sources were T cells, B-cell-depleted T cells, or PBMCs; the material itself was cDNA or gDNA.

As handled by the study authors: Amplified reference gene primers provided the basis for estimating nucleated cell counts. Measured with immunoSEQ multiplex PCR; TCRdb has only the in-frame clones, and not every one. From that table come the V and J calls and clone size; the DNA was used to work out D and trimming. Of about 73,000 clones in the sample, about 80% were seen once. The sample comprised peripheral blood. This TCR derives from an older woman with acute or convalescent COVID-19.

CDR3 sequence reads: CASSPRTDTNTGELFF. For the CDR3, the DNA is TGTGCCAGCAGCCCCAGGACAGACACGAACACCGGGGAGCTGTTTTTT. The chain has TRBV5-5 and TRBJ2-2; TRBD1 is a possible D gene (6 bases). Germline CDR1 reads SGHKS; CDR2 reads YYEKEE (reference sequence). This CDR3 contains 16 residues. V lost 4 bases, J lost 0 bases, and 13 bases lay in between.